The 20 T cell receptor beta chains below all came from one sample that was sequenced in a study of Graves' ophthalmopathy and Graves' hyperthyroidism. RNA transcripts were the template, and TCR beta CDR3 regions were amplified from them. After a first-round RT-PCR with HTBI primers, a second-round multiplex PCR was run. TCRdb reanalysed the multiplex PCR reads using MiXCR and keeps one entry per CDR3 protein. Here the sample spans fewer than 400,000 distinct CDR3 sequences, roughly 18% being singletons. Sequencing input: peripheral blood. All receptors come from a woman younger than 30 with Graves' ophthalmopathy.

This clonotype was recorded many times. The V gene is TRBV11-2, the J gene TRBJ2-1; 7 bases match TRBD2. Germline V CDR1 and CDR2: SGHAT, FQNNGV. The CDR3 loop spans 17 amino acids. Trimming cost V 1 base and J 4 bases; bases outside gene matches: 10. In nucleotides, the CDR3 is TGTGCCAGCAGCTTAGGTTCGGGAGGCTGGGGATACAATGAGCAGTTCTTC. Translated, it gives CASSLGSGGWGYNEQFF.

The rearrangement links TRBV6-1 to TRBJ1-1; no clear D. This CDR3 is built from 14 residues. Germline CDR1 and CDR2: MNHNS and SASEGT. Between the trimmed V and J ends, which lost 6 bases and 5 bases, there was a span of 16 bases. CDR3 region: CASRGLGGGTEAFF. The CDR3 DNA follows: TGTGCCAGCAGGGGGTTGGGTGGAGGGACTGAAGCTTTCTTT.

V gene TRBV28 combines with J gene TRBJ2-5; D might be TRBD2 (6 bases). The V and J ends lost 3 bases and 1 base respectively, with 15 bases between them. CDR1 is MDHEN, CDR2 SYDVKM, per germline. The CDR3 covers 16 residues. CDR3 bases: TGTGCCAGCAGTTTGTCGGTAGGCGGGGCCCAAGAGACCCAGTACTTC. It is translated as CASSLSVGGAQETQYF.

This clonotype has at least ten counts. The chain combines TRBV29-1 with TRBJ1-5; maybe TRBD1 (6 bases). Germline-derived CDR1 and CDR2 are SQVTM and ANQGSEA. The CDR3 consists of 12 residues. Between the trimmed V and J ends, which lost 8 bases and 4 bases, there was a span of 12 bases. CDR3 sequence (DNA): TGCAGCCCCCTTCAGGGGAATCAGCCCCAGCATTTT. This gives the protein CSPLQGNQPQHF. Full variable domain (rest looked up from reference TRBV29-1 and TRBJ1-5): SAVISQKPSRDICQRGTSLTIQCQVDSQVTMMFWYRQQPGQSLTLIATANQGSEATYESGFVIDKFPISRPNLTFSTLTVSNMSPEDSSIYLCSPLQGNQPQHFGDGTRLSIL.

The CDR3 here is CASSQLYRDRGVYTF. The CDR3 bases are TGCGCCAGCAGCCAACTATACCGGGACAGGGGTGTCTACACCTTC. The chain employs TRBV4-1 and TRBJ1-2, with 10 bases matching TRBD1. This CDR3 is 15 amino acids long. Unmatched junction bases numbered 10, after V lost 2 bases and J lost 10 bases. Germline loops: CDR1 MGHRA, CDR2 YSYEKL.

This clonotype was seen repeatedly, ten times or more. This chain joins TRBV28 and TRBJ2-5, with 10 positions matching TRBD2. The CDR3 runs to 16 residues. Germline-derived CDR1 and CDR2 are MDHEN and SYDVKM. Trimming removed 5 bases from V and 5 bases from J; junction bases left unmatched: 11. Written as DNA, the CDR3 is TGTGCCAGCAGTCCTCGCTGGCTAGCGGGAGTCGAGACCCAGTACTTC. It yields the protein CASSPRWLAGVETQYF.

The chain joins TRBV12-3 or TRBV12-4 to TRBJ2-2; TRBD2 matches 13 bases. CDR3 size: 17 residues. V lost 8 bases to trimming and J lost 4 bases; unmatched junction nucleotides: 10. DNA of the CDR3: TGTGCCAGCGGTCTACTAGCGGGAGGGCCGCTCACCGGGGAGCTGTTTTTT. Protein: CASGLLAGGPLTGELFF.

This clonotype was observed many times. This chain connects TRBV12-3 or TRBV12-4 to TRBJ2-5; 7 bases agree with TRBD2. Trimming took 6 bases from V and 2 from J; bases not matched to a gene: 12. This CDR3 region has 16 residues. CDR3 loop: CASSRARTRPQETQYF. The DNA for the CDR3 is TGTGCCAGCAGCCGAGCCCGGACTAGGCCTCAAGAGACCCAGTACTTC.

This clonotype occurred many times. The rearrangement uses TRBV20-1 and TRBJ2-5; no clear D. Germline V gives CDR1 DFQATT, CDR2 SNEGSKA (reference sequence). Trimming took off 5 bases at V and 5 bases at J, with 15 bases between the two ends. The CDR3 is made up of 13 amino acids. The CDR3 bases are TGCAGTGCTCTCCGACAAGGGCGGGAGACCCAGTACTTC. It encodes CSALRQGRETQYF.

This clonotype was recorded at least ten times. This chain links TRBV29-1 with TRBJ2-3; 9 bases agree with TRBD1. Germline loops: CDR1 SQVTM, CDR2 ANQGSEA. The CDR3 has 16 amino acids. Trimming at V came to 7 bases and at J to 3 bases, leaving 14 bases not matched to a gene. CDR3 nucleotide sequence: TGCAGCGCTGCGCCTGGACCGGGACAGGGAACAGATACGCAGTATTTT. Its protein product is CSAAPGPGQGTDTQYF.

This clonotype was observed many times. V gene TRBV7-2 combines with J gene TRBJ1-1; 7 bases map to TRBD1. The CDR3 extends over 13 amino acids. From germline, CDR1 is SGHTA and CDR2 FQGNSA. V trimming: 5 bases; J trimming: 10 bases; junction bases outside the gene matches: 10. CDR3 in amino acids: CASSVTGQAGAFF. The DNA of the CDR3 is TGTGCCAGCAGCGTTACCGGACAGGCCGGAGCTTTCTTT.

The rearrangement joins TRBV6-1 to TRBJ1-1; D possibly corresponds to TRBD1 (6 bases). V was cut by 8 bases and J by 4 bases, with 11 bases left in between. In germline, CDR1 is MNHNS, CDR2 SASEGT. This CDR3 has 12 amino acids. The CDR3, as DNA: TGTGCCAGCGGCGACAGGCCCACTGAAGCTTTCTTT. Translating gives CASGDRPTEAFF.

This clonotype was observed at least ten times. The V and J genes are TRBV11-2 and TRBJ2-7; D is unclear. Germline CDR1 SGHAT, CDR2 FQNNGV. Trimming stripped 5 bases from V and 3 bases from J, with 17 bases between. The CDR3 has 15 residues. CDR3 residues: CASSLASGPFYEQYF. The CDR3 DNA sequence: TGTGCCAGCAGCCTCGCTTCGGGTCCTTTCTACGAGCAGTACTTC.

Many counts were recorded for this clonotype. J is TRBJ1-2 and V is TRBV12-3 or TRBV12-4; D is undetermined. The CDR3 loop spans 15 amino acids. Trimming pared 0 bases from V and 8 bases from J, leaving 16 bases between. The CDR3 DNA sequence: TGTGCCAGCAGTTTAGCGGGTGGAGGGAGCAGCGGCTACACCTTC. Amino acid sequence: CASSLAGGGSSGYTF.

This clonotype was observed many times. The chain has TRBV18 and TRBJ1-1; unclear D gene. Looked up from germline, CDR1 is KGHSH and CDR2 is LQKENI. The CDR3 is made up of 16 amino acids. Trimming removed 1 base at V and 0 bases at J, with 12 bases between. This CDR3 is CASSPQREAMNTEAFF. Here the CDR3 DNA reads TGTGCCAGCTCACCACAAAGGGAGGCGATGAACACTGAAGCTTTCTTT.

This clonotype was seen ten or more times. The chain joins TRBV28 to TRBJ2-2; 7 nucleotides match TRBD2. Germline-derived CDR1 and CDR2 are MDHEN and SYDVKM. CDR3 length equals 17 residues. Losses at the gene ends were 3 bases for V and 0 bases for J; bases not matched to a gene: 7. CDR3: CASSFQSGTANTGELFF. Here the CDR3 DNA reads TGTGCCAGCAGTTTCCAAAGCGGGACCGCGAACACCGGGGAGCTGTTTTTT.

This clonotype was picked up many times. The V call is TRBV24-1, the J call TRBJ2-5; TRBD2 matches 8 bases. This CDR3 spans 15 amino acids. The V and J ends lost 2 bases and 5 bases, in that order; junction bases with no gene match: 6. Per the germline V gene, CDR1 is KGHDR and CDR2 is SFDVKD. CDR3 DNA sequence: TGTGCCACCAGTGATTGGGCGGGAGGTGGTGAGACCCAGTACTTC. Translated, it gives CATSDWAGGGETQYF.

This clonotype showed up many times. The chain employs TRBV27 and TRBJ1-1; 8 bases map to TRBD1. The V segment lost 6 bases and the J segment 0 bases; nucleotides outside the gene matches: 3. CDR3 size: 14 residues. CDR1 is MNHEY and CDR2 is SMNVEV in the germline V gene (reference sequence). The CDR3 reads CASSDRGMNTEAFF. The CDR3 coding sequence is TGTGCCAGCAGCGACAGGGGTATGAACACTGAAGCTTTCTTT.

This clonotype showed up many times. DNA of the CDR3: TGCAGTGCTAGAGGTGGCCAAGGGGAGACCCAGTACTTC. This sequence encodes CSARGGQGETQYF. The chain couples TRBV20-1 to TRBJ2-5; D gene unclear. Trimming shortened V by 1 base and J by 5 bases, and 11 bases separated the two germline ends. Looked up from germline, CDR1 is DFQATT and CDR2 is SNEGSKA (reference sequence). The CDR3 runs to 13 residues.

The chain joins TRBV20-1 to TRBJ1-5; tentatively, D is TRBD1 (5 bases). V was clipped by 3 bases and J by 3 bases, with 12 bases between them. Germline loops: CDR1 DFQATT, CDR2 SNEGSKA (reference sequence). The CDR3 runs to 14 residues. The CDR3 spells CSASQGRDNQPQHF. The DNA of the CDR3 is TGCAGTGCTAGTCAGGGCAGGGACAATCAGCCCCAGCATTTT.